A selection of T cell receptor beta chains follows, all from one sample in a study of blood T cells in healthy people across ages. TCRdb analysed the 5' RACE reads with MiXCR anew, one entry per CDR3 protein. Of about 1,000,000 distinct CDR3 sequences in the sample, 35% to 50% were seen once. Sequenced input: blood. The receptors here all came from a woman aged 60-70 years in good health. CDR3s include the opening cysteine and the closing phenylalanine or tryptophan. The order of the fields is D gene, clone size, V gene, J gene, CDR3 protein, CDR3 DNA. D genes are given only for firm matches. The size entry is marked missing in some rows and otherwise reads once, few, many or a size class.

d_call: -; clone_size: -; v_call: TRBV6-2/TRBV6-3; j_call: TRBJ2-3; cdr3_aa: CASTAGYSTDTQYF; cdr3_nt: TGTGCCAGCACCGCGGGATACAGCACAGATACGCAGTATTTT
d_call: -; clone_size: -; v_call: TRBV30; j_call: TRBJ2-7; cdr3_aa: CAGSDATYEQYF; cdr3_nt: TGTGCCGGGAGTGACGCGACCTACGAGCAGTACTTC
d_call: -; clone_size: -; v_call: TRBV2; j_call: TRBJ2-5; cdr3_aa: CASRSSQETQYF; cdr3_nt: TGTGCCAGCAGATCTTCCCAAGAGACCCAGTACTTC
d_call: TRBD2; clone_size: -; v_call: TRBV15; j_call: TRBJ2-7; cdr3_aa: CATSRERETRYNEQYF; cdr3_nt: TGTGCCACCAGCAGGGAGCGGGAGACTCGGTACAATGAGCAGTACTTC
d_call: -; clone_size: -; v_call: TRBV2; j_call: TRBJ2-5; cdr3_aa: CASSGPGVEVKTQYF; cdr3_nt: TGTGCCAGCAGTGGGCCCGGGGTGGAGGTAAAGACCCAGTACTTC
d_call: TRBD1; clone_size: few; v_call: TRBV12-3/TRBV12-4; j_call: TRBJ2-7; cdr3_aa: CASSLWTGGFIYEQYF; cdr3_nt: TGTGCCAGCAGTCTTTGGACAGGGGGGTTCATCTACGAGCAGTACTTC
d_call: TRBD2; clone_size: few; v_call: TRBV2; j_call: TRBJ2-1; cdr3_aa: CASSEERGRSYNEQFF; cdr3_nt: TGTGCCAGCAGTGAAGAACGCGGGAGGTCCTACAATGAGCAGTTCTTC
d_call: TRBD2; clone_size: few; v_call: TRBV10-3; j_call: TRBJ2-2; cdr3_aa: CAIMAQTSGRSNTGELFF; cdr3_nt: TGCGCCATCATGGCCCAAACTAGCGGGAGGTCAAACACCGGGGAGCTGTTTTTT
d_call: -; clone_size: -; v_call: TRBV7-9; j_call: TRBJ2-3; cdr3_aa: CASSLGAPGTDTQYF; cdr3_nt: TGTGCCAGCAGCTTGGGCGCCCCCGGCACAGATACGCAGTATTTT
d_call: -; clone_size: once; v_call: TRBV11-2; j_call: TRBJ1-1; cdr3_aa: CASSLGGLTTEAFF; cdr3_nt: TGTGCCAGCAGCCTCGGGGGGTTGACCACTGAAGCTTTCTTT
d_call: -; clone_size: -; v_call: TRBV29-1; j_call: TRBJ2-5; cdr3_aa: CSVEARDTNNLWTQYF; cdr3_nt: TGCAGCGTTGAAGCGAGGGACACCAACAACTTGTGGACCCAGTACTTC